The clone carrying this TCR beta chain was found many times. What it binds is not known. The data derive from a study of blood T cells in healthy people across ages. The CDR3 runs 13 residues. V was trimmed by 3 bases and J by 2 bases, leaving 8 bases between them. Germline CDR1 MNHEY, CDR2 SMNVEV (reference sequence). The authors ran a second PCR of 7 to 11 cycles using a sample-barcoded 5' primer and a J-beta primer mix. TCRdb used MiXCR to reprocess the 5' RACE reads, holding one entry per CDR3 protein. This table has over 1,300,000 distinct CDR3 sequences, around 55% appearing once. Whole-study results and caveats: No conclusive comparison of naive versus antigen-experienced cells was possible with unsorted PBMCs. Lack of knowledge of donor CMV status possibly confounded expanded clonotype changes.

This clonotype was obtained from a man younger than 30 in good health. Input material: blood. The J gene is TRBJ2-7, the V gene TRBV27, with D perhaps assigned TRBD1 or TRBD2 (5 bases each). CDR3 DNA sequence: TGTGCCAGCAGTTTCGGGGCCACCTACGAGCAGTACTTC. Translation: CASSFGATYEQYF.